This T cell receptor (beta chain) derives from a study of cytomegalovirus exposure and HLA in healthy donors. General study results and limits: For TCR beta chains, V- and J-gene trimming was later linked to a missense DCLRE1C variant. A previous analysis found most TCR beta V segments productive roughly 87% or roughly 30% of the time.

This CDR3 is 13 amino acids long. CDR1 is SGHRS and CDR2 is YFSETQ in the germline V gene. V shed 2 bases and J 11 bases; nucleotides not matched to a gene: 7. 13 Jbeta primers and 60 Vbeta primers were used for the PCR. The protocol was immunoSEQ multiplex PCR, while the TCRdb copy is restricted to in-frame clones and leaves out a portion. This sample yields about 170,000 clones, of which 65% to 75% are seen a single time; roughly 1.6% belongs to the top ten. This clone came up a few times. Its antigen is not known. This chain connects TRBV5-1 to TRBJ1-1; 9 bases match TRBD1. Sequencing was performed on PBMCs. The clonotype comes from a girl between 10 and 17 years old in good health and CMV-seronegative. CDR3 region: CASSFRTGVDAFF. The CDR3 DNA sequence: TGCGCCAGCAGCTTCAGGACAGGGGTGGACGCTTTCTTT.